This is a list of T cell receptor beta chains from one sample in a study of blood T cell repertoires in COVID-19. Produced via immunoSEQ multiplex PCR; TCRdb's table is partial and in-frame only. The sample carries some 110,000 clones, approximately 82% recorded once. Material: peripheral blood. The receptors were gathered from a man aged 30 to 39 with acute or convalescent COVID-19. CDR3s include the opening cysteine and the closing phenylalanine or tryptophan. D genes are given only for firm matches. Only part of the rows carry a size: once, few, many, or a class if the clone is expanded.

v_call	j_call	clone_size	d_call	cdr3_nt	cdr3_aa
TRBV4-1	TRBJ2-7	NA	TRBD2	TGCGCCAGCAGCCAAGAATGGGGGGGGTCCTACGAGCAGTACTTC	CASSQEWGGSYEQYF
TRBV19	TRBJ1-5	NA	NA	TGTGCCAGTAGTATTGGGGGGGCGCGAGGCCGTGGCAATCAGCCCCAGCATTTT	CASSIGGARGRGNQPQHF
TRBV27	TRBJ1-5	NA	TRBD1	TGTGCCAGCAGTTTTGTAGGGGGCAGCAATCAGCCCCAGCATTTT	CASSFVGGSNQPQHF
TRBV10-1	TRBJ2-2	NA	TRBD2	TGCGCCAGCACCCTGCCGGGACTAGCGGACAAAGGGGACACCGGGGAGCTGTTTTTT	CASTLPGLADKGDTGELFF
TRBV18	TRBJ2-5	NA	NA	TGTGCCAGCTCACCACCTATGAGTAGGGGCCTAAGGGGCCAAGAGACCCAGTACTTC	CASSPPMSRGLRGQETQYF
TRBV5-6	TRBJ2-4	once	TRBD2	TGTGCCAGCAGCTCGGCTATTTGGCGGGAGGACCCAAACATTCAGTACTTC	CASSSAIWREDPNIQYF
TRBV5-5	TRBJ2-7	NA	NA	TGTGCCAGCAAAACTCTCGCCTCCTACGAGCAGTACTTC	CASKTLASYEQYF
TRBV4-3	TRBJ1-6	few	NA	TGCGCCAGCAGCCGCCAACCGCCGGGACGATCAAGTCAAAGGGGGAATTCACCCCTCCACTTT	CASSRQPPGRSSQRGNSPLHF
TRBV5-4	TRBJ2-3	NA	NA	TGTGCCAGCAGACCAGCAGGAGGCCAAGATACGCAGTATTTT	CASRPAGGQDTQYF
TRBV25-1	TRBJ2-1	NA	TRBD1	TGTGCCAGCAGTCGACAGGGTTTCAATGAGCAGTTCTTC	CASSRQGFNEQFF
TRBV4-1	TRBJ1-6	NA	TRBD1	TGCGCCAGCAGCCAAGCAGGACAGGTCTATTCACCCCTCCACTTT	CASSQAGQVYSPLHF
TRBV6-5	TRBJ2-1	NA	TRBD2	TGTGCCAGCAGTCCTGGACTAGCGGGGTACAATGAGCAGTTCTTC	CASSPGLAGYNEQFF
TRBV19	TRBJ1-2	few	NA	TGTGCCAGTAGTATATCGGCAGGGCCCTACTATGGCTACACCTTC	CASSISAGPYYGYTF
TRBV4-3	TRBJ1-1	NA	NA	TGCGCCAGCAGCCAAGGAGCCCAGGAAGCCTTCAACACTGAAGCTTTCTTT	CASSQGAQEAFNTEAFF
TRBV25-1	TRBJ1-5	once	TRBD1	TGTGCCAGCAGTGCCTCCGGGACAGGGGGTCCTAATCAGCCCCAGCATTTT	CASSASGTGGPNQPQHF
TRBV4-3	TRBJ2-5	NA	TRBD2	TGCGCCAGCAGCCAAGATCACCCGGTCCAGCGGGGGAACAAACACCAAGAGACCCAGTACTTC	CASSQDHPVQRGNKHQETQYF
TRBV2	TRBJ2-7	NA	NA	TGTGCCAGCAGTTATAAATTCGAGCAGTACTTC	CASSYKFEQYF
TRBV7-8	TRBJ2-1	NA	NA	TGTGCCAGCAGCCGAGCGTCCGGGACAGTTGGGGGGAATGAGCAGTTCTTC	CASSRASGTVGGNEQFF
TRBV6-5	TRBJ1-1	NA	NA	TGTGCCAGCAGTTCCGCAGGGGAGAGGAACACTGAAGCTTTCTTT	CASSSAGERNTEAFF
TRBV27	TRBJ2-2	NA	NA	TGTGCCAGCAGTCCCCGATTTGGGAGCGTCGGGGAGCTGTTTTTT	CASSPRFGSVGELFF
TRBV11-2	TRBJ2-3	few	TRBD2	TGTGCCAGCAGCCCTAGCGGGAGTGGCACAGATACGCAGTATTTT	CASSPSGSGTDTQYF
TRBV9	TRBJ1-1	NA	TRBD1	TGTGCCAGCAGCGTGGGGGGACAGGGTTCCACTGAAGCTTTCTTT	CASSVGGQGSTEAFF
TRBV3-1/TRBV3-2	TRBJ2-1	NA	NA	TGTGCCAGCAGCCAAGCGCGGCTAGGCCTTTACAATGAGCAGTTCTTC	CASSQARLGLYNEQFF
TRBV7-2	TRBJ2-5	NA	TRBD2	TGTGCCAGCAGCTTGGGACTAGCGGGGGATAAAGAGACCCAGTACTTC	CASSLGLAGDKETQYF
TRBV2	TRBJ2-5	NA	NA	TGTGCCAGCAGTGTGCGACAACAAGAGACCCAGTACTTC	CASSVRQQETQYF
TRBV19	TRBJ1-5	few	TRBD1	TGTGCCAGTAGTATAGGGGGACAGATCAATCAGCCCCAGCATTTT	CASSIGGQINQPQHF
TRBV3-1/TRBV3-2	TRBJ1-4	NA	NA	TGTGCCAGCAGCCCCGGCGGGGGTGACACTAATGAAAAACTGTTTTTT	CASSPGGGDTNEKLFF
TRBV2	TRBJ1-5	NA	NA	TGTGCCAGCAGTGAAGGCAGGGTAGGCAATCAGCCCCAGCATTTT	CASSEGRVGNQPQHF
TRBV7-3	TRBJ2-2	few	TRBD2	TGTGCCAGCAGCAGACTAGGACTAGCGGGAGGAGCCGGGGAGCTGTTTTTT	CASSRLGLAGGAGELFF
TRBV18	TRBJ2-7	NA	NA	TGTGCCAGCTCGCCCCGGGTGGGGCAGGGTGCGACTCCCGTCGAGCAGTACTTC	CASSPRVGQGATPVEQYF
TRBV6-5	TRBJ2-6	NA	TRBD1	TGTGCCAGCGACAGGGCTGGGGCCAACGTCCTGACTTTC	CASDRAGANVLTF
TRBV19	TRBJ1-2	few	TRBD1	TGTGCCAGTAGTATAATGACAGGGAGCTATGGCTACACCTTC	CASSIMTGSYGYTF
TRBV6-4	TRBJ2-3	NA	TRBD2	TGTGCCAGCAGTGACTCGGGGGGGGATCCCACAGATACGCAGTATTTT	CASSDSGGDPTDTQYF
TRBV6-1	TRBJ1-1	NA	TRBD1	TGTGCCAGCAGTGAAGCATCAGGGGGCGGGACTGAAGCTTTCTTT	CASSEASGGGTEAFF
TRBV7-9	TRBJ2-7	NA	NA	TGTGCCAGCAGCCCCAGATCCCGACAGCACCACTACGAGCAGTACTTC	CASSPRSRQHHYEQYF
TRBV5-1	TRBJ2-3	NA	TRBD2	TGCGCCAGCAGCCGGACGACTAGCGATAGGGCAGATACGCAGTATTTT	CASSRTTSDRADTQYF
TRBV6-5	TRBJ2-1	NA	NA	TGTGCCAGCAGTTACCCCCCGGTTAATGAGCAGTTCTTC	CASSYPPVNEQFF
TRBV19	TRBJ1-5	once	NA	TGTGCCAGTAAGACCCACAGTAATAGCAATCAGCCCCAGCATTTT	CASKTHSNSNQPQHF
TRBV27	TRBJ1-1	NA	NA	TGTGCCAGCAGTTGGGGGAGGGGCACTGAAGCTTTCTTT	CASSWGRGTEAFF
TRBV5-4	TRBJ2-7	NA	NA	TGTGCCAGCAGCCTCCCCGGTGAGGGTACTTCGCAGTACTTC	CASSLPGEGTSQYF
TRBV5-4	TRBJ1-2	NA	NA	TGTGCCAGCAGCCCCTACGGGACAATTTTGGATGGCTACACCTTC	CASSPYGTILDGYTF
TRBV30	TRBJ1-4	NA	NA	TGTGCCTGGTTGCCCCGTTGGGCAGAAACTAATGAAAAACTGTTTTTT	CAWLPRWAETNEKLFF
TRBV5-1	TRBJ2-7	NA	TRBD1	TGCGCCAGCAGCCCAGGGGGAGACTCCTACGAGCAGTACTTC	CASSPGGDSYEQYF
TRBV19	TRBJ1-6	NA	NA	TGTGCCAGTAGTACTTACGGGGGAGCAGATAATTCACCCCTCCACTTT	CASSTYGGADNSPLHF
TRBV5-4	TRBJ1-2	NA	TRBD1	TGTGCCAGCAGCTTAACAGGGGGCCCGGGTGGCTACACCTTC	CASSLTGGPGGYTF
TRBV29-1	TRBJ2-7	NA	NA	TGCAGCGTCGGCGACGTAGGGGGACGAAGCTCCTACGAGCAGTACTTC	CSVGDVGGRSSYEQYF
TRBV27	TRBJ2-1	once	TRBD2	TGTGCCAGCAGTCCTTATTCTACTAGCGGGGGCGGGGGTGAGCAGTTCTTC	CASSPYSTSGGGGEQFF
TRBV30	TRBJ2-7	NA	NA	TGTGCCTGGAGGAACAGGCTGGAACTCTACGAGCAGTACTTC	CAWRNRLELYEQYF